A single T cell receptor beta chain is shown here with its context. The antigen remains undetermined. A clone one base away is much larger, so this may be a read error. This sample was taken from a study of read filtering for tumor transcriptome and immune sequencing. The ends were cut back, 4 bases at V and 0 bases at J, with 13 bases in the middle. The CDR3 totals 15 residues. The germline gives CDR1 SGHRS, CDR2 YFSETQ. Study-wide results and caveats: IR-seq captured clonotypes deeper and more reliably than RNA-seq.

Molecular barcoded adaptors covering alpha/delta and beta/gamma chains were used on roughly 370 ng RNA. Each CDR3 protein gets one entry after TCRdb re-called the reads with MiXCR. The sample contains some 19,000 distinct CDR3 sequences, approximately 20% of which appear only once. This sequence originates from a donor aged 40 or older with multiple myeloma. The sample comprised a population of CD138-negative cells sorted from bone marrow. This rearrangement joins TRBV5-1 to TRBJ1-1; D perhaps matches TRBD1 (5 bases). CDR3 residues: CASSTAGTMNTEAFF. CDR3 DNA: TGCGCCAGCAGCACAGCCGGGACCATGAACACTGAAGCTTTCTTT.